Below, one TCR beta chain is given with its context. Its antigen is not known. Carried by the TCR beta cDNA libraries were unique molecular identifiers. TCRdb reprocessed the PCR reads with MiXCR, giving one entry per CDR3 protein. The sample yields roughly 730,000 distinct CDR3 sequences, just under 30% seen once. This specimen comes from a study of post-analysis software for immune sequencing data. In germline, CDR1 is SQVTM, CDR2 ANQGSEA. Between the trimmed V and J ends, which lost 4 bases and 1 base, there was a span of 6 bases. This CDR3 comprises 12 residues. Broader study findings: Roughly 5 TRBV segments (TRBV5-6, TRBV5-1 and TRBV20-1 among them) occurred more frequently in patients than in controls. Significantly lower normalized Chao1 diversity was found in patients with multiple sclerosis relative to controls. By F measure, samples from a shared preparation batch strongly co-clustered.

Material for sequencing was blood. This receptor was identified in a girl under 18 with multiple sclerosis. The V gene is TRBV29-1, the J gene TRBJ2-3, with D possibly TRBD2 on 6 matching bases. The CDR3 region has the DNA TGCAGCGTTGGCGGGGGCACAGATACGCAGTATTTT. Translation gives CSVGGGTDTQYF.